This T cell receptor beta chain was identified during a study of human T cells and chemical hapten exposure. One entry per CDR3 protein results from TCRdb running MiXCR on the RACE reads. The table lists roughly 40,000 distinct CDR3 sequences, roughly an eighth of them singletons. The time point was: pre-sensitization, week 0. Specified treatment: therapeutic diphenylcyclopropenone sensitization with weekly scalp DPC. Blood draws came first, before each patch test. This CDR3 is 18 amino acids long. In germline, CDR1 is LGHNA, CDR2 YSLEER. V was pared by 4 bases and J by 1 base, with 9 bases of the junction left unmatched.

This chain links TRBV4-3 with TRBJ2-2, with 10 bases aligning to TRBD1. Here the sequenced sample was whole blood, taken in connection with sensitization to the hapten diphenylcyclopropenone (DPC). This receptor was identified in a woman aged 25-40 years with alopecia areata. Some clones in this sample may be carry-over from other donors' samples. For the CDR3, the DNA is TGCGCCAGCAGCCCAGAGGGACAGGGGAAATTGAACACCGGGGAGCTGTTTTTT. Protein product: CASSPEGQGKLNTGELFF.